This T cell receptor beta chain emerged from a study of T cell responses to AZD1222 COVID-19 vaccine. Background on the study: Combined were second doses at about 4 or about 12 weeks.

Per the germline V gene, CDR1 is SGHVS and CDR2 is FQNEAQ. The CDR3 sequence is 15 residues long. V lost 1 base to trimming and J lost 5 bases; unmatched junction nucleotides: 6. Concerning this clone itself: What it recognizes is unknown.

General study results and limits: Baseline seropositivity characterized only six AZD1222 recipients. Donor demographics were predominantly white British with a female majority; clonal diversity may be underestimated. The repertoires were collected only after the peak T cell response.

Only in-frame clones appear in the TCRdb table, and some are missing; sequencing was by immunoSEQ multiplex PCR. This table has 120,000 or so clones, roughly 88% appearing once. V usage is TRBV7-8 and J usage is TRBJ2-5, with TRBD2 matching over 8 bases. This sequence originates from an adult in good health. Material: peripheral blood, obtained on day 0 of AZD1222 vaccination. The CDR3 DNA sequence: TGTGCCAGCAGCTTAGGGGCGGGGGGCCTGGAGACCCAGTACTTC. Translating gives CASSLGAGGLETQYF. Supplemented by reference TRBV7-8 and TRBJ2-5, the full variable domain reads GAGVSQSPRYKVAKRGQDVALRCDPISGHVSLFWYQQALGQGPEFLTYFQNEAQLDKSGLPSDRFFAERPEGSVSTLKIQRTQQEDSAVYLCASSLGAGGLETQYFGPGTRLLVL.